Included here is one T cell receptor beta chain sequence, with context. Its antigen remains unidentified. The sample is drawn from a study of T cell repertoires in cytomegalovirus infection. This CDR3 has 16 amino acids. One entry per CDR3 protein results from TCRdb running MiXCR on the reads. The sample has hundreds of thousands of distinct CDR3 sequences, 30% to 40% seen once. V gene TRBV12-3 or TRBV12-4 combines with J gene TRBJ2-1, with D perhaps being TRBD1 or TRBD2 (5 bases each). The J call may be faulty, since TRBJ2-7 better matches the DNA end. The source material was cultured CD8+ T cells from PBMCs, sampled from culture after CMV antigen stimulation. The clonotype originates from a human donor in good health (CMV status not recorded). Some clones in this sample may be carry-over from other donors' samples. Written as DNA, the CDR3 is TGTGCCAGCAGTTTAGGGGACCACCCGTACTACAATGAGCAGTACTTC. Translation gives CASSLGDHPYYNEQYF.